Below are 18 T cell receptor beta chains sequenced from a single sample in a study of T-cell memory formation after mild COVID-19. TCRdb recomputed calls from the 5' RACE reads with MiXCR, one row per CDR3 protein. The sample consists of 200,000 or so distinct CDR3 sequences, approximately 20% of them appearing once. Sequencing was done on a sample of PBMCs or a T cell subset sorted from them (not recorded which). The receptors derive from an adult woman who had mild COVID-19 (a few samples of this study predate the infection). Cell type and time point are not known.

This clonotype was observed a handful of times. This chain connects TRBV11-3 to TRBJ2-1; 8 nucleotides agree with TRBD1. Germline trimming cut 6 bases from V and 1 base from J; bases unmatched to any gene: 8. Germline CDR1 SGHNT, CDR2 YENEEA. The CDR3 is 16 amino acids. CDR3 in DNA: TGTGCCAGCAGGTCCGACAGGGGAGAGTCCTACAATGAGCAGTTCTTC. It encodes CASRSDRGESYNEQFF.

The J gene is TRBJ2-1, the V gene TRBV4-2; the D is unclear. With 0 bases removed from V and 7 bases from J, the gap between germline ends came to 7 bases. The length of the CDR3 is 13 residues. Germline V gene lookup returns CDR1 LGHNA and CDR2 YNFKEQ. CDR3 sequence: CASSQDHLNEQFF. The CDR3 DNA follows: TGTGCCAGCAGCCAAGACCACTTAAATGAGCAGTTCTTC.

The V gene is TRBV27, the J gene TRBJ2-1; 12 bases map to TRBD2. V lost 5 bases, J lost 7 bases, and 6 bases stayed unmatched. Germline V gives CDR1 MNHEY, CDR2 SMNVEV (reference sequence). This CDR3 region has 15 residues. CDR3 DNA sequence: TGTGCCAGCAGTCGAACTAGCGGGGGGAGGAATGAGCAGTTCTTC. It is translated as CASSRTSGGRNEQFF.

There are a few counts of this clonotype. The V and J genes are TRBV5-1 and TRBJ2-1, with TRBD2 identical over 10 bases. The V segment lost 0 bases and the J segment 10 bases; nucleotides outside the gene matches: 4. The germline V gene encodes CDR1 SGHRS and CDR2 YFSETQ. The CDR3 has 14 residues. The CDR3 DNA reads TGCGCCAGCAGCTTGGAGCTAGCGGGGGCGGAGCAGTTCTTC. As protein: CASSLELAGAEQFF.

V usage is TRBV5-1 and J usage is TRBJ2-3, with unresolved D. Per germline, CDR1 SGHRS and CDR2 YFSETQ. With 7 bases removed from V and 0 bases from J, the gap between germline ends came to 3 bases. The CDR3 sequence is 11 residues long. The CDR3 region is CASGSTDTQYF. The CDR3 region has the DNA TGCGCCAGCGGGAGCACAGATACGCAGTATTTT.

This clonotype was seen only a few times. The CDR3 spells CAWSVGVAGGEQFF. Here the CDR3 DNA reads TGTGCCTGGAGTGTCGGGGTAGCGGGAGGAGAGCAGTTCTTC. The V call is TRBV30, the J call TRBJ2-1; 10 bases agree with TRBD2. Losses at the gene ends were 0 bases for V and 10 bases for J; bases not matched to a gene: 6. Germline V lookup: CDR1 GTSNPN, CDR2 SVGIG (reference sequence). There are 14 residues in the CDR3.

The chain couples TRBV27 to TRBJ2-7; TRBD1 matches 9 bases. V lost 4 bases, J lost 3 bases, and 4 bases stayed unmatched. Per the germline V gene, CDR1 is MNHEY and CDR2 is SMNVEV (reference sequence). This CDR3 region has 14 residues. The chain's CDR3 is CASSYRGPNYEQYF. The DNA for the CDR3 is TGTGCCAGCAGTTACAGGGGGCCGAACTACGAGCAGTACTTC.

This clonotype has more than one count but fewer than ten. The chain joins TRBV5-5 to TRBJ2-7, with D perhaps assigned TRBD1 or TRBD2 (5 bases each). From germline, CDR1 is SGHKS and CDR2 YYEKEE (reference sequence). This CDR3 is 16 amino acids long. The ends were cut back, 4 bases at V and 4 bases at J, with 21 bases in the middle. Here the CDR3 DNA reads TGTGCCAGCAGCCGTGGACCGGGGCCTGTAACTTACGAGCAGTACTTC. Residues: CASSRGPGPVTYEQYF.

The J gene is TRBJ2-3, the V gene TRBV6-4; 7 bases fit TRBD1. V was clipped by 2 bases and J by 3 bases; unmatched bases: 11. The germline gives CDR1 MRHNA, CDR2 SNTAGT. The CDR3 extends over 17 amino acids. The CDR3 sequence: CASSDELRQGGTDTQYF. The CDR3 DNA follows: TGTGCCAGCAGTGACGAGTTGAGACAGGGCGGTACAGATACGCAGTATTTT.

The gene calls are TRBV29-1 and TRBJ2-1; maybe TRBD1 (6 bases). CDR1 is SQVTM and CDR2 is ANQGSEA in the germline V gene. Trimming pared 3 bases from V and 6 bases from J, leaving 15 bases between. The CDR3 runs 14 residues. CDR3 in DNA: TGCAGCGTTGATTTGGGGGCGAAGTTCAATGAGCAGTTCTTC. Translation: CSVDLGAKFNEQFF.

V is TRBV9 and J is TRBJ1-2; no reliable D call. CDR3 length: 15 residues. Looked up from germline, CDR1 is SGDLS and CDR2 is YYNGEE. The V end lost 0 bases, the J end lost 0 bases, and 9 bases lay between the germline ends. The DNA of the CDR3 is TGTGCCAGCAGCGTAGCTTCGACGGCTAACTATGGCTACACCTTC. This encodes CASSVASTANYGYTF.

Here the CDR3 DNA reads TGCGCCAGCAGCTCCAGACAGGGAGGGGGTGGCTACACCTTC. Its translation is CASSSRQGGGGYTF. The chain uses TRBV5-1 and TRBJ1-2; 7 nucleotides line up with TRBD1. V trimming: 3 bases; J trimming: 7 bases; junction bases outside the gene matches: 9. The CDR3 covers 14 residues. Germline CDR1 and CDR2: SGHRS and YFSETQ.

The sample holds a few counts of this clonotype. The chain links TRBV12-3 or TRBV12-4 to TRBJ1-1; D gene unclear. The CDR3 extends over 14 amino acids. Between the trimmed V and J ends, which lost 6 bases and 4 bases, there was a span of 15 bases. The CDR3 nucleotides are TGTGCCAGCAGCTTAAACACGGGGTCCACTGAAGCTTTCTTT. Protein sequence: CASSLNTGSTEAFF.

V gene TRBV3-1 combines with J gene TRBJ2-5, with D unclear. The germline V gene has CDR1 LGHDT and CDR2 YNNKEL (reference sequence). The V gene lost 1 base and the J gene lost 5 bases, with 11 bases spanning the gap. The CDR3 consists of 14 residues. In DNA form, the CDR3 reads TGTGCCAGCAGCCAAGGGGGTTTAGGGGAGACCCAGTACTTC. Translating it yields CASSQGGLGETQYF.

Ten or more counts support this clonotype. The rearrangement joins TRBV29-1 to TRBJ2-7; 9 nucleotides agree with TRBD2. The CDR3 contains 14 residues. The trim removed 6 bases at V and 2 bases at J, leaving 8 bases unmatched. Looked up from germline, CDR1 is SQVTM and CDR2 is ANQGSEA. As DNA, the CDR3 is TGCAGCGTGAGAAGCGCGGGGGGGCCCTACGAGCAGTACTTC. Translated: CSVRSAGGPYEQYF.

CDR3 region: CASSLDGLDEKLFF. The DNA for the CDR3 is TGCGCCAGCAGCTTGGACGGACTGGATGAAAAACTGTTTTTT. The V call is TRBV5-1, the J call TRBJ1-4; D gene unclear. The CDR3 is made up of 14 amino acids. Germline CDR1 SGHRS, CDR2 YFSETQ. The germline V and J ends were trimmed by 0 bases and 6 bases, with 9 bases remaining between them.

This clonotype has a handful of counts. This chain links TRBV6-6 with TRBJ2-7, with D tentatively TRBD1 (6 bases). This CDR3 contains 14 residues. Germline V CDR1 and CDR2: MNHNY, SVGAGI (reference sequence). With 7 bases removed from V and 7 bases from J, the gap between germline ends came to 20 bases. Here the CDR3 reads CASTTTPGQTEQYF. DNA of the CDR3: TGTGCCAGCACCACGACCCCGGGACAAACAGAGCAGTACTTC.

This clonotype has more than one count but fewer than ten. The chain joins TRBV20-1 to TRBJ1-2; no reliable D call. V was cut by 3 bases and J by 3 bases, with 11 bases left in between. CDR3 length: 13 amino acids. In germline, CDR1 is DFQATT, CDR2 SNEGSKA (reference sequence). CDR3 sequence reads: CSASGVSYYGYTF. CDR3 coding DNA: TGCAGTGCTAGTGGCGTCAGCTACTATGGCTACACCTTC.